This paragraph reports one T cell receptor beta chain. Its specificity is unknown. The CDR3 totals 14 residues. Germline V gene lookup returns CDR1 SNHLY and CDR2 FYNNEI. V was clipped by 7 bases and J by 6 bases; unmatched bases: 7. TCRdb keeps only in-frame clones here, not all; method: immunoSEQ multiplex PCR. The table lists over 5,000 clones, around nine tenths of them singletons. The data were obtained in a study of T cell clonotyping in hematopoietic cell transplantation. Broader study findings: Pathologically expanded recipient clonotypes increased progressively from day 30 to day 180 as diversity fell.

Samples: about 28 days before transplant, then days 30, 100 and 180 after. This clonotype was obtained from a female patient in her forties or fifties who had an allogeneic stem cell transplant from a related donor, so the T cells may come from the graft donor. Some clones in this sample may be carry-over from other donors' samples. The genes are TRBV2 and TRBJ2-7; 12 bases fit TRBD2. The material was peripheral blood mononuclear cells, obtained 100 days after allogeneic stem cell transplant. The CDR3 sequence is CASTGLAGSSEQYF. DNA for the CDR3: TGTGCCAGCACTGGACTAGCGGGAAGCTCCGAGCAGTACTTC.